This T cell receptor (beta chain) was identified in a study of radiation and T cells in renal cell carcinoma. The wider study: Nephrectomy followed 15 Gy stereotactic body radiation by 4 weeks.

Germline loops: CDR1 SGHRS, CDR2 YFSETQ. CDR3 length: 15 amino acids. Trimming cost V 0 bases and J 5 bases; bases outside gene matches: 6. Measured with immunoSEQ multiplex PCR; TCRdb has only the in-frame clones, and not every one. The data contain 150,000 to 190,000 clones, roughly 87% of them singletons. Remarks on this clone: Its antigen is as yet unknown.

Specified time point: blood 2 weeks post-SBRT. Regarding treatment: 15 Gy SBRT to primary tumor, nephrectomy 4 weeks later. The tumor was a clear cell renal cell carcinoma. Study results and limitations: From baseline, blood top tumor clonotypes peaked at 2 weeks post-radiation.

The rearrangement uses TRBV5-1 and TRBJ2-5; the match to TRBD2 covers 8 bases. This sequence originates from a woman between 50 and 59 years old with renal cell carcinoma. The source material was blood, sampled from a patient whose treatment included radiotherapy and nephrectomy. This CDR3 is CASSLGLAGFETQYF. CDR3 bases: TGCGCCAGCAGCTTGGGGCTAGCGGGTTTCGAGACCCAGTACTTC.